The rows below give T cell receptor beta chains drawn from one sample of a study of T cells in Graves' hyperthyroidism and ophthalmopathy. One entry per CDR3 protein results from TCRdb running MiXCR on the multiplex PCR reads. The sample comprises roughly 250,000 distinct CDR3 sequences, roughly 15% of which are singletons, and 28% rests with the top ten. The sequenced sample consisted of blood. The receptor source for this set is a woman aged 18-29 years with Graves' ophthalmopathy. CDR3s include the opening cysteine and the closing phenylalanine or tryptophan. D genes are given only for firm matches. The size entry is marked missing in some rows and otherwise reads once, few, many or a size class.

>TRBD2|TRBJ2-3|many|TRBV6-2/TRBV6-3
TGTGCCAGCAGTTACTCTACCAGCGGGATCAGCACAGATACGCAGTATTTT
CASSYSTSGISTDTQYF
>TRBD2|TRBJ2-7|few|TRBV13
TGTGCCAGCAGCTTAGGAGGCGGACTAGCGGGAGGATCCCTTTACGAGCAGTACTTC
CASSLGGGLAGGSLYEQYF
>NA|TRBJ2-1|many|TRBV20-1
TGCAGTGCTAGAGATAGGGGATTCAACTACAATGAGCAGTTCTTC
CSARDRGFNYNEQFF
>TRBD2|TRBJ2-1|many|TRBV7-8
TGTGCCAGCAGCTTTCGGACTAGCGGGCACAATGAGCAGTTCTTC
CASSFRTSGHNEQFF
>NA|TRBJ1-1|many|TRBV29-1
TGCAGCTCCACCGGGACGAACACTGAAGCTTTCTTT
CSSTGTNTEAFF
>NA|TRBJ1-1|many|TRBV2
TGTGCCAGCAGTAATTCAGGTCGCGGAGCTTTCTTT
CASSNSGRGAFF
>TRBD1|TRBJ2-1|many|TRBV27
TGTGCCAGCAGTTTAGAGGGCAGGGGGCAGGGTGAGCAGTTCTTC
CASSLEGRGQGEQFF
>NA|TRBJ2-2|few|TRBV29-1
TGCAGCGGCCGACGGAACACCGGGGAGCTGTTTTTT
CSGRRNTGELFF
>NA|TRBJ1-2|many|TRBV25-1
TGTGCCAGCAGTCTCGGACCTCTATATGGCTACACCTTC
CASSLGPLYGYTF
>TRBD2|TRBJ2-5|many|TRBV29-1
TGCAGCGTTGCGGCAGCGGGGGAGACCCAGTACTTC
CSVAAAGETQYF
>NA|TRBJ2-7|many|TRBV28
TGTGCCAGCAGTCAGAGCTCCTACGAGCAGTACTTC
CASSQSSYEQYF
>NA|TRBJ1-5|NA|TRBV6-5
TGTGCCAGCAGTTACTCGATTAGGGGCCAGCCCCAGCATTTT
CASSYSIRGQPQHF
>TRBD2|TRBJ2-1|many|TRBV28
TGTGCCAGCAGTGATCCGGGACTAGCGGGAGGAGGGTACCAGTTCTTC
CASSDPGLAGGGYQFF
>TRBD1|TRBJ2-7|NA|TRBV4-1
TGCGCCAGCAGCCAAGGAGGGACAGGAGTCTACGAGCAGTACTTC
CASSQGGTGVYEQYF
>NA|TRBJ2-2|once|TRBV12-3/TRBV12-4
TGTGCCAGCAGCTTCTCGCCGTGGAACACCGGGGAGCTGTTTTTT
CASSFSPWNTGELFF
>TRBD2|TRBJ2-1|NA|TRBV30
TGTGCCTGGAGTGGGCTAGCGGGGGGGCCGGTTGAGGAGCAGTTCTTC
CAWSGLAGGPVEEQFF
>NA|TRBJ2-5|many|TRBV7-9
TGTGCCAGCAGCTTAGCCCTAGGGATCCAAGAGACCCAGTACTTC
CASSLALGIQETQYF
>NA|TRBJ1-2|many|TRBV7-9
TGTGCCAGCAGCTTAGCGCAGGGTTCGGATGGCTACACCTTC
CASSLAQGSDGYTF
>TRBD1|TRBJ1-2|many|TRBV12-3/TRBV12-4
TGTGCCAGCAGCGGGGGACAGGGGGTCGACGGCTACACCTTC
CASSGGQGVDGYTF
>NA|TRBJ1-2|many|TRBV20-1
TGCAGTGCTAGTCTAGCAGTCGACTATGGCTACACCTTC
CSASLAVDYGYTF
>TRBD1|TRBJ2-2|NA|TRBV6-4
TGTGCCAGCAGTGAGACAGGGGACCGCGGGGCGAACACCGGGGAGCTGTTTTTT
CASSETGDRGANTGELFF
>TRBD1|TRBJ1-6|many|TRBV29-1
TGCAGCGTTGAAGGACAGGGAGTTGGATCACCCCTCCACTTT
CSVEGQGVGSPLHF
>NA|TRBJ2-5|many|TRBV6-1
TGTGCCAGCAGTGATAGGATCCAAGAGACCCAGTACTTC
CASSDRIQETQYF
>TRBD2|TRBJ2-5|many|TRBV7-9
TGTGCCAGCAGCGGTCGGGACGTTGGACTAGCAGGAGAGACCCAGTACTTC
CASSGRDVGLAGETQYF
>NA|TRBJ2-1|many|TRBV9
TGTGCCAGCAGCTTACTGGGGAGCCCCTACAATGAGCAGTTCTTC
CASSLLGSPYNEQFF
>NA|TRBJ2-7|many|TRBV4-2
TGTGCCAGCAGCCAAGACCTTGGGGTCGAGCAGTACTTC
CASSQDLGVEQYF
>NA|TRBJ2-2|many|TRBV18
TGTGCCAGCTCAATGACCACCGGGGAGCTGTTTTTT
CASSMTTGELFF
>NA|TRBJ1-1|NA|TRBV4-1
TGCGTCAGCAGCCAAGATGGGATAACTGAAGCTTTCTTT
CVSSQDGITEAFF
>TRBD2|TRBJ2-7|NA|TRBV20-1
TGCAGTGCTGGGGGGGGACTAGCGGCTACCTACGAGCAGTACTTC
CSAGGGLAATYEQYF